The 3 T cell receptor beta chains given below trace back to one sample, sequenced in a study of cytomegalovirus exposure and HLA in healthy donors (dated 2017 in TCRdb). Preparation of the library involved the immunoSEQ multiplex PCR assay. For the multiplex PCR, a mixture combining 60 forward primers for TCR Vbeta segments and 13 reverse primers for TCR Jbeta segments was used. Sourced from immuneACCESS, this table was stored by TCRdb with only in-frame sequences that have V and J called. A share of the clones is absent; for the studies checked, an unresolved V gene accounts for under half, and the remainder has no known explanation. A total of fewer than 300,000 clones appear in this sample, over 70% of them only once. Roughly 0.3% of the sample goes to the ten largest clones. Material: PBMCs. The receptor set was obtained from a girl aged 2 to 9 in good health and CMV-seronegative.

J is TRBJ2-1 and V is TRBV7-9; 8 nucleotides line up with TRBD2. Per germline, CDR1 SEHNR and CDR2 FQNEAQ (reference sequence). This CDR3 region has 15 residues. Trimming removed 4 bases from V and 7 bases from J; junction bases left unmatched: 9. CDR3 in DNA: TGTGCCAGCAGCTCACGGGGGGGCGAGGGTAATGAGCAGTTCTTC. This gives the protein CASSSRGGEGNEQFF.

The chain employs TRBV4-1 and TRBJ1-1, with D unresolved. CDR1 is MGHRA, CDR2 YSYEKL, per germline. The CDR3 is 14 residues long. Trimming took off 3 bases at V and 1 base at J, with 9 bases between the two ends. This CDR3 reads CASSHRTANTEAFF. CDR3 sequence (DNA): TGCGCCAGCAGCCATCGTACAGCGAACACTGAAGCTTTCTTT.

This chain links TRBV5-1 with TRBJ2-1; D unclear. Germline V gives CDR1 SGHRS, CDR2 YFSETQ. The CDR3 totals 11 residues. Between the trimmed V and J ends, which lost 3 bases and 6 bases, there was a span of 4 bases. CDR3 sequence (DNA): TGCGCCAGCAGCTACAGCAATGAGCAGTTCTTC. Translated: CASSYSNEQFF. Variable domain in full (rest from reference TRBV5-1 and TRBJ2-1): KAGVTQTPRYLIKTRGQQVTLSCSPISGHRSVSWYQQTPGQGLQFLFEYFSETQRNKGNFPGRFSGRQFSNSRSEMNVSTLELGDSALYLCASSYSNEQFFGPGTRLTVL.